This entry concerns a single TCR beta chain. Its antigen is undetermined. This sample was included in a study of cytomegalovirus exposure and HLA in healthy donors. Findings of the study overall: Altogether, 150 to 200 TCR beta chains were recorded as cytomegalovirus-associated. Among the CMV-associated chains, three were confirmed in vitro as specific for CMV antigens. According to a later analysis, TCR clusters from the first cohort tended to co-occur in the 120 or so validation repertoires.

Generated by immunoSEQ multiplex PCR, the TCRdb table keeps only in-frame clones and is missing some. The profile covers fewer than 250,000 clones, with roughly 85% appearing a single time and 4.5% to 6% taken by the ten largest. Germline V gene lookup returns CDR1 SGHRS and CDR2 YFSETQ. V lost 4 bases and J 1 base, leaving 11 bases between the germline ends. The CDR3 consists of 15 residues. This TCR was recovered from a woman between 18 and 29 years old in good health and CMV-seronegative. V usage is TRBV5-1 and J usage is TRBJ2-2; D unresolved. The specimen was PBMCs. CDR3 residues: CASSPGPMNTGELFF. In DNA form, the CDR3 reads TGCGCCAGCAGCCCTGGCCCGATGAACACCGGGGAGCTGTTTTTT.